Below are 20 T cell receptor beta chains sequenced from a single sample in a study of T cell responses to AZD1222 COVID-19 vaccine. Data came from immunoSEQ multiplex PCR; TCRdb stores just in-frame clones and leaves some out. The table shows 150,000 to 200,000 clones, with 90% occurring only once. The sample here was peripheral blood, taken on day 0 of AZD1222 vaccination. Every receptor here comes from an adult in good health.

The CDR3: CASSVLAGGNTDTQYF. The CDR3 coding sequence is TGTGCCAGCAGCGTACTAGCGGGGGGTAACACAGATACGCAGTATTTT. The J gene is TRBJ2-3, the V gene TRBV9, with 11 bases fitting TRBD2. V shed 1 base and J 2 bases; nucleotides not matched to a gene: 3. Germline V lookup: CDR1 SGDLS, CDR2 YYNGEE. This CDR3 contains 16 residues.

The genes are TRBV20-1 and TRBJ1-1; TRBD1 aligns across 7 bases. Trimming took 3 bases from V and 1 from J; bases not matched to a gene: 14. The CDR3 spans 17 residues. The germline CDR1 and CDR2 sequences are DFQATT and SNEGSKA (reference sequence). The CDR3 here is CSASKLPPGQQNTEAFF. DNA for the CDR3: TGCAGTGCTAGTAAGTTACCCCCGGGACAGCAGAACACTGAAGCTTTCTTT.

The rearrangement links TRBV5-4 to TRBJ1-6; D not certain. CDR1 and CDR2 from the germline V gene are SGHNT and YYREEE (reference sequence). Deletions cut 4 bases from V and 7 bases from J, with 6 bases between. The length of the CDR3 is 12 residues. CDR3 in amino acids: CASSPNNSPLHF. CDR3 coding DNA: TGTGCCAGCAGCCCCAACAATTCACCCCTCCACTTT.

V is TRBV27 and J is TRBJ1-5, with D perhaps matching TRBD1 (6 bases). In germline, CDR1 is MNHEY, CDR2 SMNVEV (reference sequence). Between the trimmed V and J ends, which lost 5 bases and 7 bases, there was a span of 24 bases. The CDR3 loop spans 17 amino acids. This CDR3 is CASSRYITGPGGQPQHF. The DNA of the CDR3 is TGTGCCAGCAGTAGATACATCACAGGGCCGGGGGGGCAGCCCCAGCATTTT.

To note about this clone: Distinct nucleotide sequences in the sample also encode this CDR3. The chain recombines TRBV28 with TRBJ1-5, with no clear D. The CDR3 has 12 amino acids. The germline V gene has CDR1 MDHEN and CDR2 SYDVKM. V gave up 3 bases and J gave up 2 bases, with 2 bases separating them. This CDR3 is CASSFGNQPQHF. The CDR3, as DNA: TGTGCCAGCAGTTTCGGCAATCAGCCCCAGCATTTT.

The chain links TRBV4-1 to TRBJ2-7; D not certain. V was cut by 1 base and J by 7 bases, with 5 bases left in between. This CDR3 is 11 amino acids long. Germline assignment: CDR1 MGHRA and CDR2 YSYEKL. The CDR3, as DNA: TGCGCCAGCAGCCAAGGAGCGGAGCAGTACTTC. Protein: CASSQGAEQYF.

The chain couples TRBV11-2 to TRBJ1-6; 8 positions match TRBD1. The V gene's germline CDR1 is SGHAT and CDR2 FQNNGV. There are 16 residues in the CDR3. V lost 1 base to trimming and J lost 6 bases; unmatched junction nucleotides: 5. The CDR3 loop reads CASSLGVDRGNSPLHF. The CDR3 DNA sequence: TGTGCCAGCAGCTTAGGAGTAGACAGGGGTAATTCACCCCTCCACTTT. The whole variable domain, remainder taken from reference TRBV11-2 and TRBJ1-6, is EAGVAQSPRYKIIEKRQSVAFWCNPISGHATLYWYQQILGQGPKLLIQFQNNGVVDDSQLPKDRFSAERLKGVDSTLKIQPAKLEDSAVYLCASSLGVDRGNSPLHFGNGTRLTVT.

CDR3 sequence reads: CASSQDLNEKLFF. The CDR3 bases are TGTGCCAGCAGCCAAGATTTGAATGAAAAACTGTTTTTT. This chain connects TRBV4-2 to TRBJ1-4, with no clear D. CDR3 length: 13 residues. With 0 bases removed from V and 5 bases from J, the gap between germline ends came to 4 bases. Looked up from germline, CDR1 is LGHNA and CDR2 is YNFKEQ.

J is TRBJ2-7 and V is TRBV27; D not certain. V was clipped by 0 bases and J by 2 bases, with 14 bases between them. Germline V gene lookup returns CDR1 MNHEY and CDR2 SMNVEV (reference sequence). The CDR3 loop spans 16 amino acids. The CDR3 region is CASSLSRETATYEQYF. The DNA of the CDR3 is TGTGCCAGCAGTTTATCCAGAGAGACCGCCACCTACGAGCAGTACTTC.

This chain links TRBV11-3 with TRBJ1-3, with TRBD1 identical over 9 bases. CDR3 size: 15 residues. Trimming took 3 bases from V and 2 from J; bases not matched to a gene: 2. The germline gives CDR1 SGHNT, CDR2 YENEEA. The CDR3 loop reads CASSFRTGAGNTIYF. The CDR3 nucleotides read TGTGCCAGCAGCTTTAGGACAGGGGCTGGAAACACCATATATTTT.

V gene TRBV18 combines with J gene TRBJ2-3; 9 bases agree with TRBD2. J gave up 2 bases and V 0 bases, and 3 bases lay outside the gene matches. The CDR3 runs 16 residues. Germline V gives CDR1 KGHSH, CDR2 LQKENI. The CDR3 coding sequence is TGTGCCAGCTCACCACCGGGCGGGGGGGCCACAGATACGCAGTATTTT. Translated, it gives CASSPPGGGATDTQYF.

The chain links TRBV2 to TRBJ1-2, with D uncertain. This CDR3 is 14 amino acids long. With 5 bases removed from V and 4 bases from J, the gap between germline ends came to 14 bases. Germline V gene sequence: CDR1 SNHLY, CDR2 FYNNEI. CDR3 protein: CASSRAGPAYGYTF. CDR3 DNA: TGTGCCAGCAGTCGAGCAGGACCCGCCTATGGCTACACCTTC.

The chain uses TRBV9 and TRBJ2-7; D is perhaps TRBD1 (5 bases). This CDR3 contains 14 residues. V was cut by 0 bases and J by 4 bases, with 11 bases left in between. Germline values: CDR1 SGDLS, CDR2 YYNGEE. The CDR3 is CASSVEGNYYEQYF. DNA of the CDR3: TGTGCCAGCAGCGTAGAGGGGAATTATTACGAGCAGTACTTC.

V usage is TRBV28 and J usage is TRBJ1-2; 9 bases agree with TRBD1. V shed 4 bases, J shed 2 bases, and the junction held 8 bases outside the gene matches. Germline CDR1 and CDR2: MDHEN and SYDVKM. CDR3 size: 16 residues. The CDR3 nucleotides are TGTGCCAGCAGTTCGGTACAGGGGGCTGGCAACTATGGCTACACCTTC. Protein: CASSSVQGAGNYGYTF.

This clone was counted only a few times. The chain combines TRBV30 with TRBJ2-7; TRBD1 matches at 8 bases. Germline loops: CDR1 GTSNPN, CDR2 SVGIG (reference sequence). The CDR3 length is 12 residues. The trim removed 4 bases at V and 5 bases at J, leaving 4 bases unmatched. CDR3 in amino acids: CAWNTDRDEQYF. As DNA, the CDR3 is TGTGCCTGGAACACGGACAGGGACGAGCAGTACTTC.

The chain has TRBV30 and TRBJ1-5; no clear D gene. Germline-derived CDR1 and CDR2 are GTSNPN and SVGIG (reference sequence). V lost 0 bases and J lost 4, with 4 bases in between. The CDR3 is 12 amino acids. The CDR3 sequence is CAWSVNNQPQHF. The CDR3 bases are TGTGCCTGGAGTGTAAATAATCAGCCCCAGCATTTT. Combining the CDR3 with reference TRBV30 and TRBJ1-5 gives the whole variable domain SQTIHQWPATLVQPVGSPLSLECTVEGTSNPNLYWYRQAAGRGLQLLFYSVGIGQISSEVPQNLSASRPQDRQFILSSKKLLLSDSGFYLCAWSVNNQPQHFGDGTRLSIL.

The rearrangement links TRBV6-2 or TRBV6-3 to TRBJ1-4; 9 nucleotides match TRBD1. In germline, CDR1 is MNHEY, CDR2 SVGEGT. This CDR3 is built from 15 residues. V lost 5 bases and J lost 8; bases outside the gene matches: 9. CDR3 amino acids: CASSGVRDRVEKLFF. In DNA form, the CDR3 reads TGTGCCAGCAGTGGTGTCCGGGACAGGGTGGAAAAACTGTTTTTT.

The CDR3 loop is CASSPSLAGGIETQYF. Written as DNA, the CDR3 is TGTGCCAGCAGCCCCTCACTAGCGGGGGGGATAGAGACCCAGTACTTC. The chain uses TRBV3-1 (or the pseudogene TRBV3-2) and TRBJ2-5, with 13 bases identical to TRBD2. The CDR3 runs 16 residues. V shed 4 bases and J 4 bases; nucleotides not matched to a gene: 6. CDR1 and CDR2 (germline): LGHDT, YNNKEL (reference sequence).

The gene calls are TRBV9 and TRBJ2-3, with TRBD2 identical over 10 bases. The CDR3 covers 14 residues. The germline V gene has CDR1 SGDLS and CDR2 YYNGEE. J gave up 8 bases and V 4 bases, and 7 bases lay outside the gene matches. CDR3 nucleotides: TGTGCCAGCAGCCTTAGCGGGGGGTATGCTACGCAGTATTTT. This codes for CASSLSGGYATQYF.

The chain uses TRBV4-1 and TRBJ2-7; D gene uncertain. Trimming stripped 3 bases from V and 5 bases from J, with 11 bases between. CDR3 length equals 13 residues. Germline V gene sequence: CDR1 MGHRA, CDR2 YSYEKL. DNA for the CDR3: TGCGCCAGCAGCCACCCCGGAACCAACGAGCAGTACTTC. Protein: CASSHPGTNEQYF.